This record covers a single T cell receptor (beta chain). No cognate antigen has been identified for it. The record has no base qualities; no much larger clone is one base away. Each collaborating institution followed its own protocols to collect whole blood in K2EDTA tubes. For TCRbeta analysis, collaborators shipped samples in one of three forms: frozen whole blood, isolated PBMCs, or DNA extracted from either of those sample types. The sample comes from a study of blood T cell repertoires in COVID-19 (dated by TCRdb to about 2020). For the wider study: Collaborator samples came from the United States, Italy and Spain and covered acute and convalescent phases of COVID-19. The prospective study material was composed of cDNA or gDNA derived from T cells, B-cell-depleted T cells, or PBMCs. The dataset comprised deeply sampled blood TCRbeta repertoires from subjects exposed to, actively infected with, or recovered from COVID-19. The repertoires were released in a freely available public database intended as a resource for research on the immune response to SARS-CoV-2. Samples came from the ongoing ImmuneRACE study (first 160 participants) plus 1,254 subjects from 6 global collaborators. The sample metadata nearly always contained a de-identified subject ID, COVID-19 status, age in years and sex. Where available, HLA class I and class II types were taken from metadata supplied by the sample provider and were not determined by assay-based typing. The paper's findings and limits, for the study overall: The amount of clinical and demographic metadata varied by source and participant and was provided uncurated.

TCRbeta CDR3 regions were amplified from genomic DNA using the immunoSEQ Assay, a bias-controlled multiplex PCR. The authors' pipeline ran thus. The number of nucleated cells in each sample was estimated by amplification of reference gene primers within the assay. To quantify the absolute abundance of each unique TCRbeta CDR3 rearrangement, sequence reads were collapsed and filtered. For each sample, productive Simpson clonality was calculated as the square root of Simpson's diversity index across productive rearrangements. Sourced from immuneACCESS, this table was stored by TCRdb with only in-frame sequences that have V and J called. A share of the clones is absent; for the studies checked, an unresolved V gene accounts for under half, and the remainder has no known explanation. Clonal size and the V and J genes are those of that table, whereas D and trimming came from the DNA. The sample includes 470,000 or so clones, with roughly 88% observed a single time. Approximately 2.9% of the sample comes from the top ten.

CDR1 and CDR2, looked up from the germline V gene, are SNHLY and FYNNEI. V lost 7 bases and J lost 6 bases, and the count of bases not matched to a germline gene is 12. The CDR3, cysteine through phenylalanine, is 14 amino acids long. Left in the record is the CDR3 DNA by itself, 42 bases read in frame from the first base. Sequenced input: peripheral blood. The receptor chain draws on TRBV2 and TRBJ2-7; 7 junctional bases match TRBD2. The sequence derives from a human donor in a cohort sampled during active COVID-19. The CDR3 protein sequence reads: CASTPSAGHSEQYF. The DNA sequence is given as TGTGCCAGCACCCCGTCAGCGGGGCATAGCGAGCAGTACTTC.